The present TCR beta chain was sequenced within a study of technical replicates of blood from four donors. This CDR3 has 15 residues. Germline CDR1 SEHNR, CDR2 FQNEAQ (reference sequence). V trimming: 3 bases; J trimming: 5 bases; junction bases outside the gene matches: 5. Method: immunoSEQ multiplex PCR; TCRdb's copy keeps in-frame clones and lacks some. The sample holds 60,000 to 90,000 clones, 80% to 95% seen once. This chain joins TRBV7-9 and TRBJ2-1, with TRBD1 identical over 9 bases. What was sequenced was T cells isolated from PBMCs. This TCR came from a human donor in good health. The CDR3 bases are TGTGCCAGCAGCTTCCGCGGGACAGGGCACAATGAGCAGTTCTTC. Translation: CASSFRGTGHNEQFF.